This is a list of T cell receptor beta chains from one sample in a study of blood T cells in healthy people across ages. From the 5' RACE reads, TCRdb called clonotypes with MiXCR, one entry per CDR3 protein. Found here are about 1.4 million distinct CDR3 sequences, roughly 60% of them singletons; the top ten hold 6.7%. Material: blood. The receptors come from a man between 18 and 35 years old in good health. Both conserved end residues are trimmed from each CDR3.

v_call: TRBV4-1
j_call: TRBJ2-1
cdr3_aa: ASSHRGSAETPSYNEQF

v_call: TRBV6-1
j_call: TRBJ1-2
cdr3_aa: ATSQGAPNYGYT

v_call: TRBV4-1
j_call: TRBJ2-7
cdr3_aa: ASSPQVGTGAYEQY

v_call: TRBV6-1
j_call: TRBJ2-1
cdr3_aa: ASGVTGGPYNEQF

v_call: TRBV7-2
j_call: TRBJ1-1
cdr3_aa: ASRDPRVEGADTEAF

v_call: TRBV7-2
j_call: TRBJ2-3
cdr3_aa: ASSPPGGESTDTQY

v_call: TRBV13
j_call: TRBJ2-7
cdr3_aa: ANSPTLGDEQY

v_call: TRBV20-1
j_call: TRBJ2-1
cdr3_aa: SATPGLAATYNEQF

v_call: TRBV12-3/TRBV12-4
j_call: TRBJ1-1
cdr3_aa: ASSPTAFMNTEAF

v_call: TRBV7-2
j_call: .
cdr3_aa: ASTQAAGYEQY

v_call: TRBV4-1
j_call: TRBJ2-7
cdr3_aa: ASSQEGTSSYYEQY

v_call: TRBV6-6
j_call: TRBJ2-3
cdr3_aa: ASSYSRSTDTQY

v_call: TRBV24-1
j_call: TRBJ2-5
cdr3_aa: TTSDYRGQDQETQY

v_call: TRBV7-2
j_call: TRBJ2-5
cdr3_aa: ASSYAPRQTQY

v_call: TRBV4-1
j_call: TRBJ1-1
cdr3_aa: ASSRATGLSTEAF

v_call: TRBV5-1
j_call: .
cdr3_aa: ASSLTQTQY